Shown below are 30 T cell receptor beta chains from a single sample sequenced in a study of cytomegalovirus exposure and HLA in healthy donors. Vbeta (60) and Jbeta (13) primers were used in the PCR. Method: immunoSEQ multiplex PCR; TCRdb's copy keeps in-frame clones and lacks some. The sample lists about 150,000 clones, over 60% seen once, with 4% to 4.5% in the top ten. Sequences were obtained from PBMCs. Receptors were obtained from a woman in her thirties or forties in good health and CMV-seronegative.

This clone was detected only a few times. The chain has TRBV6-5 and TRBJ1-4; D might be TRBD1 (6 bases). CDR1 is MNHEY, CDR2 SVGAGI, per germline. This CDR3 is built from 13 residues. V dropped 6 bases and J dropped 6 bases, with 11 bases sitting between them. In DNA form, the CDR3 reads TGTGCCAGCAGCCGCCACAGGGATGAAAAACTGTTTTTT. Its protein product is CASSRHRDEKLFF.

V is TRBV7-9 and J is TRBJ2-7; 7 nucleotides match TRBD1. CDR3 length: 16 amino acids. Germline values: CDR1 SEHNR, CDR2 FQNEAQ (reference sequence). Trimming took 4 bases from V and 5 from J; bases not matched to a gene: 14. The CDR3 DNA reads TGTGCCAGCAGCTCAGAACAGGGGCTTCCGGGCAACGAGCAGTACTTC. Its protein is CASSSEQGLPGNEQYF.

This clone has just a few counts. The V and J genes are TRBV7-9 and TRBJ2-3; D ambiguous. V lost 4 bases to trimming and J lost 5 bases, with 16 bases between them. Germline loops: CDR1 SEHNR, CDR2 FQNEAQ (reference sequence). This CDR3 has 15 residues. The CDR3 is CASSSRTSVQDTQYF. For the CDR3, the DNA is TGTGCCAGCAGCTCCCGAACCTCCGTACAAGATACGCAGTATTTT.

This clone has a count of ten or more. The rearrangement joins TRBV2 to TRBJ1-1; no clear D. Trimming stripped 6 bases from V and 4 bases from J, with 12 bases between. This CDR3 has 13 residues. CDR1 is SNHLY and CDR2 is FYNNEI in the germline V gene. CDR3 region: CASRVFGSTEAFF. CDR3 nucleotide sequence: TGTGCCAGCAGGGTATTTGGGAGCACTGAAGCTTTCTTT.

The count of this clone is one. V and J are TRBV6-1 and TRBJ1-2, with a possible D match to TRBD1 (5 bases). The germline V gene has CDR1 MNHNS and CDR2 SASEGT. The CDR3 is 14 residues long. Trimming took off 6 bases at V and 4 bases at J, with 15 bases between the two ends. DNA for the CDR3: TGTGCCAGCAGGGAGACCGGGACTTCCTATGGCTACACCTTC. This translates into CASRETGTSYGYTF.

The V call is TRBV7-2, the J call TRBJ2-1; 12 bases map to TRBD2. Trimming removed 2 bases from V and 5 bases from J; junction bases left unmatched: 1. The CDR3 totals 15 residues. Germline loops: CDR1 SGHTA, CDR2 FQGNSA. The CDR3 region has the DNA TGTGCCAGCAGCTTACGACTAGCGGGGGACAATGAGCAGTTCTTC. This codes for CASSLRLAGDNEQFF.

This chain joins TRBV6-5 and TRBJ1-2; D is unresolved. The CDR3 consists of 13 residues. The germline CDR1 and CDR2 sequences are MNHEY and SVGAGI. V lost 0 bases and J lost 6, with 8 bases in between. CDR3 DNA sequence: TGTGCCAGCAGTTACTCCCGGGGTAATGGCTACACCTTC. Its translation is CASSYSRGNGYTF.

This sequence joins TRBV2 and TRBJ2-3; TRBD2 agrees at 8 bases. Trimming removed 6 bases from V and 3 bases from J; junction bases left unmatched: 14. The CDR3 covers 17 residues. CDR1 is SNHLY, CDR2 FYNNEI, per germline. The CDR3 region has the DNA TGTGCCAGCAGGGAATTATCGACTAGCGCTGCTACAGATACGCAGTATTTT. Translating it yields CASRELSTSAATDTQYF.

The gene calls are TRBV5-5 and TRBJ1-5; a weak D match, TRBD1 (5 bases). The CDR3 runs 15 residues. From germline, CDR1 is SGHKS and CDR2 YYEKEE (reference sequence). V shed 5 bases and J shed 2 bases, with 14 bases lying between them. The CDR3 loop reads CASSFQSGGNQPQHF. Written as DNA, the CDR3 is TGTGCCAGCAGTTTCCAGTCGGGGGGCAATCAGCCCCAGCATTTT.

The rearrangement links TRBV5-1 to TRBJ2-7, with TRBD2 identical over 7 bases. This CDR3 is built from 15 residues. Germline CDR1 and CDR2: SGHRS and YFSETQ. The V and J ends lost 0 bases and 2 bases, in that order; junction bases with no gene match: 5. The CDR3 is CASSLGLADTYEQYF. The CDR3 region has the DNA TGCGCCAGCAGCTTGGGACTAGCCGACACCTACGAGCAGTACTTC.

This clone appeared a single time. The V and J genes are TRBV13 and TRBJ1-2, with 9 bases fitting TRBD1. The CDR3 is 15 amino acids. CDR1 is PRHDT and CDR2 is FYEKMQ in the germline V gene (reference sequence). V gave up 1 base and J gave up 6 bases; unmatched junction bases: 6. CDR3 residues: CASSLEGQGEDGYTF. The CDR3 DNA follows: TGTGCCAGCAGCTTAGAGGGACAGGGAGAGGATGGCTACACCTTC.

V is TRBV4-1 and J is TRBJ2-1, with 7 bases fitting TRBD1. The ends lost 3 bases at V and 6 bases at J; junction bases unmatched: 5. CDR3 length: 14 amino acids. Germline lookup yields CDR1 MGHRA and CDR2 YSYEKL. The CDR3 loop is CASSHTGAGNEQFF. The CDR3 DNA is TGCGCCAGCAGCCACACAGGGGCCGGCAATGAGCAGTTCTTC.

This chain uses TRBV6-5 with TRBJ2-4; D perhaps matches TRBD2 (6 bases). V was cut by 5 bases and J by 10 bases, with 21 bases left in between. CDR3 length: 15 residues. The V gene's germline CDR1 is MNHEY and CDR2 SVGAGI. In DNA, the CDR3 is TGTGCCAGCAGTGCTTCCCCCTATCCCGGGGGAATTCAGTACTTC. Translated, it gives CASSASPYPGGIQYF.

This clone has just one count. The rearrangement uses TRBV25-1 and TRBJ1-5, with no clear D. Germline CDR1 reads MGHDK; CDR2 reads SYGVNS. V was shortened by 1 base and J by 6 bases, with 13 bases between the two germline ends. The CDR3 loop spans 15 amino acids. The CDR3 here is CASSELGGIGQPQHF. The DNA for the CDR3 is TGTGCCAGCAGTGAATTAGGAGGGATCGGTCAGCCCCAGCATTTT.

The chain couples TRBV7-9 to TRBJ1-1; tentatively, D is TRBD1 (6 bases). The CDR3 is 13 residues long. Germline CDR1 and CDR2: SEHNR and FQNEAQ (reference sequence). Trimming pared 5 bases from V and 2 bases from J, leaving 9 bases between. DNA of the CDR3: TGTGCCAGCAGCAACAGGGTTAACACTGAAGCTTTCTTT. Translating gives CASSNRVNTEAFF.

The rearrangement joins TRBV10-3 to TRBJ2-3; 13 bases are shared with TRBD2. Germline V gene lookup returns CDR1 ENHRY and CDR2 SYGVKD. Unmatched junction bases numbered 8, after V lost 7 bases and J lost 4 bases. The CDR3 sequence is 16 residues long. CDR3 nucleotides: TGTGCCATCACCGCCGGACTAGCGGGAGAGGCAGATACGCAGTATTTT. Its protein product is CAITAGLAGEADTQYF.

The CDR3 region has the DNA TGTGCCAGCAGGGTCCGACAGGGGAACGAAAAACTGTTTTTT. This gives the protein CASRVRQGNEKLFF. The J gene is TRBJ1-4, the V gene TRBV28, with TRBD1 matching 8 bases. This CDR3 is 14 amino acids long. V lost 6 bases to trimming and J lost 8 bases; unmatched junction nucleotides: 8. Germline CDR1 is MDHEN and CDR2 is SYDVKM.

This clone has just a few counts. The chain couples TRBV5-1 to TRBJ2-4, with TRBD1 matching over 9 bases. The V and J ends lost 6 bases and 8 bases, in that order; junction bases with no gene match: 12. Germline V gene sequence: CDR1 SGHRS, CDR2 YFSETQ. The CDR3 sequence is 15 residues long. The CDR3 loop is CASKNAGTGTDIQYF. The CDR3 nucleotides read TGCGCCAGCAAGAATGCCGGGACAGGGACAGACATTCAGTACTTC.

The chain uses TRBV7-9 and TRBJ2-7; D may be TRBD2 (6 bases). The V gene's germline CDR1 is SEHNR and CDR2 FQNEAQ (reference sequence). The V end was cut by 5 bases, the J end by 5 bases, with 25 bases between. This CDR3 region has 17 residues. The CDR3: CASSPPPRTTPRDEQYF. CDR3 nucleotide sequence: TGTGCCAGCAGCCCCCCGCCCCGGACTACCCCCCGTGACGAGCAGTACTTC.

This clone has a handful of counts. This chain joins TRBV27 and TRBJ1-2; D is ambiguous. From germline, CDR1 is MNHEY and CDR2 SMNVEV (reference sequence). V shed 6 bases and J shed 1 base, with 6 bases lying between them. The CDR3 contains 12 residues. CDR3 sequence (DNA): TGTGCCAGCAGGTCGTTTAACTATGGCTACACCTTC. Its translation: CASRSFNYGYTF.

The V and J genes are TRBV5-1 and TRBJ2-3, with 7 bases fitting TRBD2. The junction had 0 bases not matched to a gene; V was cut back by 4 bases and J by 1 base. The CDR3 is 13 residues long. Germline-derived CDR1 and CDR2 are SGHRS and YFSETQ. This chain's CDR3 is CASSAGGTDTQYF. The CDR3 DNA reads as TGCGCCAGCAGCGCGGGGGGCACAGATACGCAGTATTTT.

This chain uses TRBV7-8 with TRBJ2-1, with a possible D match to TRBD2 (5 bases). V was cut by 4 bases and J by 10 bases, with 14 bases left in between. The CDR3 is 13 residues long. Germline CDR1 SGHVS, CDR2 FQNEAQ. CDR3 DNA: TGTGCCAGCAGCTCCGGACTCCCACGCGAGCAGTTCTTC. Translating gives CASSSGLPREQFF.

The chain recombines TRBV4-1 with TRBJ1-2, with 8 positions matching TRBD1. V lost 2 bases and J lost 1; bases outside the gene matches: 15. The CDR3 covers 19 residues. Germline CDR1 is MGHRA and CDR2 is YSYEKL. CDR3 sequence: CASSQLFTGTGPNNYGYTF. Written as DNA, the CDR3 is TGCGCCAGCAGCCAATTATTTACCGGGACAGGCCCCAATAACTATGGCTACACCTTC.

The DNA for the CDR3 is TGTGCCAGCAGTTCCCCACTAGTCCATGAGCAGTTCTTC. This gives the protein CASSSPLVHEQFF. This chain joins TRBV27 and TRBJ2-1; tentative D call: TRBD2 (5 bases). Trimming removed 4 bases at V and 8 bases at J, with 12 bases between. Germline V gene lookup returns CDR1 MNHEY and CDR2 SMNVEV (reference sequence). This CDR3 region has 13 residues.

The rearrangement uses TRBV27 and TRBJ2-7, with a tentative D call TRBD2 (6 bases). The CDR3 consists of 14 residues. Looked up from germline, CDR1 is MNHEY and CDR2 is SMNVEV (reference sequence). V lost 6 bases and J 5 bases, leaving 17 bases between the germline ends. The CDR3: CASSIGRPQDEQYF. In nucleotides, the CDR3 is TGTGCCAGCAGCATAGGGAGGCCCCAAGACGAGCAGTACTTC.

This clone has a single count. The J gene is TRBJ1-3, the V gene TRBV19; D gene ambiguous. CDR1 is LNHDA and CDR2 is SQIVND in the germline V gene (reference sequence). The CDR3 totals 13 residues. V was pared by 7 bases and J by 0 bases, with 7 bases between. CDR3 bases: TGTGCCAGTAATGGGCGCTCTGGAAACACCATATATTTT. Translated: CASNGRSGNTIYF.

There are a few counts of this clone. The V call is TRBV7-6, the J call TRBJ2-2; D is perhaps TRBD2 (6 bases). Germline CDR1 is SGHVS and CDR2 is FNYEAQ. V lost 0 bases to trimming and J lost 7 bases, with 6 bases between them. This CDR3 comprises 13 residues. The CDR3 region has the DNA TGTGCCAGCAGCTTAGCGCGGGGCGGGGAGCTGTTTTTT. This translates into CASSLARGGELFF.

This chain links TRBV5-4 with TRBJ2-2; 9 bases match TRBD1. Looked up from germline, CDR1 is SGHNT and CDR2 is YYREEE (reference sequence). V lost 4 bases and J lost 1; bases outside the gene matches: 2. The CDR3 is made up of 15 amino acids. The CDR3 sequence is CASSRGQGNTGELFF. The CDR3 DNA follows: TGTGCCAGCAGCCGGGGACAGGGGAACACCGGGGAGCTGTTTTTT. The variable domain in full, completed from reference TRBV5-4 and TRBJ2-2, reads ETGVTQSPTHLIKTRGQQVTLRCSSQSGHNTVSWYQQALGQGPQFIFQYYREEENGRGNFPPRFSGLQFPNYSSELNVNALELDDSALYLCASSRGQGNTGELFFGEGSRLTVL.

V usage is TRBV29-1 and J usage is TRBJ2-3, with 12 positions matching TRBD2. The V segment lost 3 bases and the J segment 6 bases; nucleotides outside the gene matches: 4. The CDR3 consists of 14 residues. Germline CDR1 and CDR2: SQVTM and ANQGSEA. CDR3 sequence: CSVDRLAGADTQYF. CDR3 bases: TGCAGCGTTGACAGACTAGCGGGGGCCGATACGCAGTATTTT.

The J gene is TRBJ1-3, the V gene TRBV9; no definite D call. The V and J ends lost 2 bases and 3 bases respectively, with 12 bases between them. The CDR3 has 15 residues. Germline V gives CDR1 SGDLS, CDR2 YYNGEE. Written as DNA, the CDR3 is TGTGCCAGCAGCGTCGGGATCGGGCTTGGAAACACCATATATTTT. This translates into CASSVGIGLGNTIYF.